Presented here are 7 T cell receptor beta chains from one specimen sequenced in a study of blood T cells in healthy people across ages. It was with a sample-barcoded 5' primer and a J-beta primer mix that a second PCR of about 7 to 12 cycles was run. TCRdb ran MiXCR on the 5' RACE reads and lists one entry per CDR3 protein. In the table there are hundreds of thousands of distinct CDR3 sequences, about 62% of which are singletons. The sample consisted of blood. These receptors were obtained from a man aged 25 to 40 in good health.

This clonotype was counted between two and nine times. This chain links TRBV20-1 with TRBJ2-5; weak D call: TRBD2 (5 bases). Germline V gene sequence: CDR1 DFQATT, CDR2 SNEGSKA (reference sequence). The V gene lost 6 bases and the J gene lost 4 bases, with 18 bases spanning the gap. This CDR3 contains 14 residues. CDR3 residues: CSARTVLGSETQYF. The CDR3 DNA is TGCAGTGCCAGGACTGTCCTAGGGTCAGAGACCCAGTACTTC.

This CDR3 reads CASSDSGSPRAGTGYTF. Here the CDR3 DNA reads TGTGCCAGCAGTGACTCTGGGTCCCCCAGGGCCGGAACGGGCTACACCTTC. V is TRBV6-4 and J is TRBJ1-2; perhaps TRBD1 as D (5 bases). The CDR3 sequence is 17 residues long. Trimming removed 0 bases from V and 8 bases from J, with 22 bases in between. Germline loops: CDR1 MRHNA, CDR2 SNTAGT.

The CDR3 region is CASSQIPGQETQYF. The CDR3 nucleotides read TGCGCCAGCAGCCAGATCCCGGGGCAAGAGACCCAGTACTTC. This rearrangement joins TRBV5-1 to TRBJ2-5, with a possible D match to TRBD2 (5 bases). V lost 4 bases, J lost 2 bases, and 12 bases lay in between. The CDR3 has 14 residues. Germline CDR1 reads SGHRS; CDR2 reads YFSETQ. Together with reference TRBV5-1 and TRBJ2-5, the CDR3 gives the full variable domain: KAGVTQTPRYLIKTRGQQVTLSCSPISGHRSVSWYQQTPGQGLQFLFEYFSETQRNKGNFPGRFSGRQFSNSRSEMNVSTLELGDSALYLCASSQIPGQETQYFGPGTRLLVL.

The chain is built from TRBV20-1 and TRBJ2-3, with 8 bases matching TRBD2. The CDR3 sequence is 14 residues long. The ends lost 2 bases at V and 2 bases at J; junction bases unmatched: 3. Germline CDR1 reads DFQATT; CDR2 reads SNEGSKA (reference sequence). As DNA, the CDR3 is TGCAGTGCTAGATCGGGGGGGACCACAGATACGCAGTATTTT. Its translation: CSARSGGTTDTQYF.

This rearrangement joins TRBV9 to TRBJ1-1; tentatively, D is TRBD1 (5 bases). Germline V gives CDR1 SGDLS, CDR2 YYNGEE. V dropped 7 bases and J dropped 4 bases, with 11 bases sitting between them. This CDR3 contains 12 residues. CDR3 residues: CASGMGGTEAFF. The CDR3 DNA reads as TGTGCCAGCGGTATGGGGGGCACTGAAGCTTTCTTT.

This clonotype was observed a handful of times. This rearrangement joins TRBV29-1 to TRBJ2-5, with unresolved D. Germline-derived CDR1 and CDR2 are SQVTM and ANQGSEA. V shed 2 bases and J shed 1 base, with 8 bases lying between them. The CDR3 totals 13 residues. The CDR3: CSVEQTTQETQYF. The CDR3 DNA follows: TGCAGCGTTGAACAGACCACCCAAGAGACCCAGTACTTC. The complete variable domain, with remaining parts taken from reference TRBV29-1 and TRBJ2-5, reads SAVISQKPSRDICQRGTSLTIQCQVDSQVTMMFWYRQQPGQSLTLIATANQGSEATYESGFVIDKFPISRPNLTFSTLTVSNMSPEDSSIYLCSVEQTTQETQYFGPGTRLLVL.

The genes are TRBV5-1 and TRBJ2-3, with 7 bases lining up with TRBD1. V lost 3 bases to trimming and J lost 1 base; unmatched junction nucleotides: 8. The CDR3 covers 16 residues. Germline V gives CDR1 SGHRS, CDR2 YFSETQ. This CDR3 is CASSSTTGVGTDTQYF. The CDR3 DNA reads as TGCGCCAGCAGCTCTACAACAGGGGTTGGCACAGATACGCAGTATTTT.